The next 23 T cell receptor beta chains were all read from a single sample in a study of T-cell memory formation after mild COVID-19. TCRdb analysed the 5' RACE reads with MiXCR anew, one entry per CDR3 protein. The sample holds under 700,000 distinct CDR3 sequences, over 20% seen once. Sequencing was carried out using PBMCs or a T cell subset sorted from them (not recorded which). Every receptor here comes from an adult woman who had mild COVID-19 (a few samples of this study predate the infection). Cell type and time point are not known.

The chain employs TRBV7-3 and TRBJ2-3; TRBD2 agrees at 10 bases. Per the germline V gene, CDR1 is SGHTA and CDR2 is FQGTGA. This CDR3 has 16 amino acids. J was trimmed by 4 bases and V by 4 bases; bases with no gene match: 8. CDR3 coding DNA: TGTGCCAGCAGCTCCCAACTGAGCGGGAGGGCAGATACGCAGTATTTT. Protein sequence: CASSSQLSGRADTQYF.

The chain joins TRBV6-1 to TRBJ1-2, with D perhaps matching TRBD1 (6 bases). This CDR3 is built from 16 residues. V lost 3 bases, J lost 4 bases, and 18 bases lay in between. The germline gives CDR1 MNHNS, CDR2 SASEGT. In DNA form, the CDR3 reads TGTGCCAGCAGTGAGCAAAACGACAGGAGGGGCTATGGCTACACCTTC. It is translated as CASSEQNDRRGYGYTF.

The chain links TRBV12-3 or TRBV12-4 to TRBJ1-2; no definite D call. The CDR3 runs 13 residues. V lost 6 bases to trimming and J lost 8 bases, with 16 bases between them. CDR3 nucleotides: TGTGCCAGCAGACCACAAGCAGGAGGCGGCTACACCTTC. It encodes CASRPQAGGGYTF.

The chain combines TRBV7-6 with TRBJ2-7; 8 bases line up with TRBD2. The CDR3 runs 18 residues. CDR1 is SGHVS and CDR2 is FNYEAQ in the germline V gene. V was pared by 5 bases and J by 0 bases, with 15 bases of the junction left unmatched. CDR3 in amino acids: CASSPGGLGSGASYEQYF. The CDR3 region has the DNA TGTGCCAGCAGCCCCGGCGGTCTTGGTAGCGGGGCCTCCTACGAGCAGTACTTC.

This clonotype was observed a single time. A read error is likely, as this CDR3 ends without the conserved phenylalanine or tryptophan. The V and J genes are TRBV9 and TRBJ2-5; D not resolved. The CDR3 is 15 amino acids. CDR1 is SGDLS, CDR2 YYNGEE, per germline. V lost 0 bases, J lost 1 base, and 10 bases lay in between. The CDR3: CASSVEAGVQETQYL. The CDR3 DNA reads as TGTGCCAGCAGCGTAGAGGCTGGCGTCCAAGAGACCCAGTACTTA.

The V and J genes are TRBV20-1 and TRBJ2-1; TRBD2 matches 7 bases. V was pared by 3 bases and J by 4 bases, with 9 bases of the junction left unmatched. The CDR3 has 15 amino acids. Germline loops: CDR1 DFQATT, CDR2 SNEGSKA (reference sequence). CDR3 DNA: TGCAGTGCTAGTATAACGGGGAGGGAATACAATGAGCAGTTCTTC. It translates to CSASITGREYNEQFF.

The genes are TRBV6-5 and TRBJ1-2; D uncertain. Germline loops: CDR1 MNHEY, CDR2 SVGAGI. V dropped 2 bases and J dropped 2 bases, with 9 bases sitting between them. The CDR3 contains 14 residues. The CDR3 nucleotides are TGTGCCAGCAGTTACAGGAGAGGGAACTATGGCTACACCTTC. Amino acid sequence: CASSYRRGNYGYTF.

This sequence joins TRBV5-4 and TRBJ1-1; TRBD1 matches 8 bases. The CDR3 is 13 residues long. Germline V gene data show CDR1 as SGHNT and CDR2 as YYREEE (reference sequence). Germline trimming cut 4 bases from V and 6 bases from J; bases unmatched to any gene: 5. CDR3 loop: CASSRTGPPEAFF. The CDR3 region has the DNA TGTGCCAGCAGCCGGACAGGGCCCCCTGAAGCTTTCTTT.

The chain uses TRBV5-4 and TRBJ1-1; D ambiguous. The ends were cut back, 5 bases at V and 5 bases at J, with 13 bases in the middle. This CDR3 spans 13 amino acids. Germline V gene data show CDR1 as SGHNT and CDR2 as YYREEE (reference sequence). The CDR3: CASSRVERTEAFF. The CDR3 coding sequence is TGTGCCAGCAGTCGGGTGGAGAGGACTGAAGCTTTCTTT.

Of note for this clonotype: One end of the junction does not line up with germline, which may come from a read error. The chain combines TRBV2 with TRBJ2-1, with 7 bases lining up with TRBD2. The germline CDR1 and CDR2 sequences are SNHLY and FYNNEI. The CDR3 length is 13 residues. The CDR3 nucleotides read TGCCCGGGACTAAGGGTAAGATACAATGAGCAGTTCTTC. This codes for CPGLRVRYNEQFF.

The chain links TRBV6-5 to TRBJ2-1, with D perhaps matching TRBD2 (6 bases). The CDR3 is 16 residues long. V was pared by 3 bases and J by 4 bases, with 16 bases between. CDR1 is MNHEY, CDR2 SVGAGI, per germline. CDR3 DNA: TGTGCCAGCAGTTATTCCGGGCGGGACGGATACAATGAGCAGTTCTTC. Its protein product is CASSYSGRDGYNEQFF.

This chain connects TRBV7-9 to TRBJ2-2; D may be TRBD2 (5 bases). The CDR3 is 15 amino acids. V lost 4 bases to trimming and J lost 3 bases, with 12 bases between them. Germline values: CDR1 SEHNR, CDR2 FQNEAQ (reference sequence). In DNA form, the CDR3 reads TGTGCCAGCAGCTCCCCACTAGATCACACCGGGGAGCTGTTTTTT. Its translation: CASSSPLDHTGELFF. Looking up the rest from reference TRBV7-9 and TRBJ2-2 gives the full variable domain: DTGVSQNPRHKITKRGQNVTFRCDPISEHNRLYWYRQTLGQGPEFLTYFQNEAQLEKSRLLSDRFSAERPKGSFSTLEIQRTEQGDSAMYLCASSSPLDHTGELFFGEGSRLTVL.

This rearrangement joins TRBV7-9 to TRBJ2-1, with TRBD2 matching over 13 bases. Looked up from germline, CDR1 is SEHNR and CDR2 is FQNEAQ (reference sequence). V lost 5 bases, J lost 0 bases, and 13 bases stayed unmatched. There are 20 residues in the CDR3. The DNA for the CDR3 is TGTGCCAGCAGCCCCAGAGGGGGACTAGCGGGATGGAGCTCCTACAATGAGCAGTTCTTC. Protein: CASSPRGGLAGWSSYNEQFF.

A few counts support this clonotype. The chain joins TRBV5-4 to TRBJ1-2; D possibly corresponds to TRBD1 (5 bases). There are 15 residues in the CDR3. Trimming took 4 bases from V and 8 from J, leaving 21 bases between them. Per germline, CDR1 SGHNT and CDR2 YYREEE (reference sequence). CDR3 amino acids: CASSTDLGGARGYTF. The CDR3 DNA sequence: TGTGCCAGCAGCACGGACCTAGGAGGGGCCAGGGGCTACACCTTC.

The CDR3 bases are TGTGCCAGCAGTCAGACAGGGCGCACAGATACGCAGTATTTT. Translation: CASSQTGRTDTQYF. The chain employs TRBV6-1 and TRBJ2-3; 7 positions agree with TRBD1. The CDR3 length is 14 residues. CDR1 and CDR2 from the germline V gene are MNHNS and SASEGT. The trim removed 5 bases at V and 1 base at J, leaving 3 bases unmatched.

Only a few counts were recorded for this clonotype. The chain recombines TRBV15 with TRBJ2-5; D perhaps matches TRBD2 (5 bases). The V end lost 0 bases, the J end lost 5 bases, and 13 bases lay between the germline ends. This CDR3 comprises 15 residues. The germline CDR1 and CDR2 sequences are LNHNV and YYDKDF (reference sequence). The CDR3 sequence is CATSRDRARDETQYF. The CDR3 DNA is TGTGCCACCAGCAGAGATCGGGCACGGGATGAGACCCAGTACTTC. The full variable domain, in which reference TRBV15 and TRBJ2-5 provide the parts outside the CDR3, is DAMVIQNPRYQVTQFGKPVTLSCSQTLNHNVMYWYQQKSSQAPKLLFHYYDKDFNNEADTPDNFQSRRPNTSFCFLDIRSPGLGDTAMYLCATSRDRARDETQYFGPGTRLLVL.

V usage is TRBV6-1 and J usage is TRBJ1-6, with D unresolved. The V end was cut by 4 bases, the J end by 7 bases, with 5 bases between. This CDR3 spans 12 amino acids. The germline gives CDR1 MNHNS, CDR2 SASEGT. This CDR3 reads CASSVDNSPLHF. The CDR3 nucleotides read TGTGCCAGCAGTGTGGACAATTCACCCCTCCACTTT.

J is TRBJ2-4 and V is TRBV30; TRBD2 is a possible D gene (6 bases). The CDR3 loop spans 16 amino acids. With 2 bases removed from V and 1 base from J, the gap between germline ends came to 15 bases. The V gene's germline CDR1 is GTSNPN and CDR2 SVGIG (reference sequence). The CDR3 reads CAWSSRGGVAKNIQYF. CDR3 DNA: TGTGCCTGGAGTTCAAGGGGCGGGGTGGCCAAAAACATTCAGTACTTC.

This clonotype was picked up a small number of times. The chain joins TRBV11-2 to TRBJ1-1; a possible D gene is TRBD1 (5 bases). V shed 8 bases and J shed 1 base, with 11 bases lying between them. The CDR3 contains 13 residues. Looked up from germline, CDR1 is SGHAT and CDR2 is FQNNGV. The CDR3 loop is CASFRQPNTEAFF. CDR3 nucleotides: TGTGCCAGCTTTCGACAGCCGAACACTGAAGCTTTCTTT.

This clonotype appeared a few times. V usage is TRBV5-1 and J usage is TRBJ2-2, with D tentatively TRBD2 (6 bases). From germline, CDR1 is SGHRS and CDR2 YFSETQ. V shed 7 bases and J shed 0 bases, with 16 bases lying between them. The CDR3 consists of 16 residues. Here the CDR3 reads CASLAVAGPNTGELFF. In DNA, the CDR3 is TGCGCCAGCCTCGCCGTGGCGGGGCCGAACACCGGGGAGCTGTTTTTT.

Only a few counts were recorded for this clonotype. This rearrangement joins TRBV24-1 to TRBJ2-3; possibly TRBD1 for D (6 bases). CDR1 and CDR2 from the germline V gene are KGHDR and SFDVKD. CDR3 length equals 14 residues. Trimming took off 9 bases at V and 0 bases at J, with 12 bases between the two ends. CDR3 in amino acids: CATGEGVSTDTQYF. The CDR3 DNA reads as TGTGCCACCGGAGAGGGGGTTAGCACAGATACGCAGTATTTT.

The chain couples TRBV20-1 to TRBJ2-7, with 10 bases fitting TRBD1. The CDR3 totals 14 residues. V lost 2 bases to trimming and J lost 5 bases; unmatched junction nucleotides: 6. Germline values: CDR1 DFQATT, CDR2 SNEGSKA (reference sequence). The CDR3 reads CSARSATGGNEQYF. The CDR3, as DNA: TGCAGTGCTAGATCTGCGACAGGGGGCAACGAGCAGTACTTC.

This clonotype was seen repeatedly, ten times or more. The gene calls are TRBV19 and TRBJ2-7; D is undetermined. The CDR3 loop spans 13 amino acids. The ends were cut back, 7 bases at V and 5 bases at J, with 15 bases in the middle. Germline CDR1 and CDR2: LNHDA and SQIVND (reference sequence). The CDR3 reads CASKIAGSHEQYF. Here the CDR3 DNA reads TGTGCCAGTAAGATCGCCGGGTCCCACGAGCAGTACTTC.